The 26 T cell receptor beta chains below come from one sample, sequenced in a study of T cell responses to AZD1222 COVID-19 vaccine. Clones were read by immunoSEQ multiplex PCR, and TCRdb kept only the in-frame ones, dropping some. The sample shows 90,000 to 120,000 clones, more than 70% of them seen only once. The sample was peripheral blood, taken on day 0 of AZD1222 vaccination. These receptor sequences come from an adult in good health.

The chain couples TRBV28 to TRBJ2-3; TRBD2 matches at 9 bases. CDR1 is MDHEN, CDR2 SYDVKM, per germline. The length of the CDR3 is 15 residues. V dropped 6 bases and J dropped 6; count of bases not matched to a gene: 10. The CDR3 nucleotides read TGTGCCAGCAGCCTAGGAGGAGCGGGAGGTGATACGCAGTATTTT. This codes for CASSLGGAGGDTQYF.

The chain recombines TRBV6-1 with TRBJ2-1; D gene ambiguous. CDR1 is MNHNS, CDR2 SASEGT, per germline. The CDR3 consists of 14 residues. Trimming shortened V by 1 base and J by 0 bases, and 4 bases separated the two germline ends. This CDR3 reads CASSEGSSYNEQFF. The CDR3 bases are TGTGCCAGCAGTGAAGGGAGCTCCTACAATGAGCAGTTCTTC.

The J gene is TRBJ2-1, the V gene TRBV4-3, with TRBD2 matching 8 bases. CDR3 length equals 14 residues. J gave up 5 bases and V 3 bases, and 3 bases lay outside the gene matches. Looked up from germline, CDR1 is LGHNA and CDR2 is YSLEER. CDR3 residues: CASSHRTSNNEQFF. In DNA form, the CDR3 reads TGCGCCAGCAGCCACAGGACTAGCAACAATGAGCAGTTCTTC.

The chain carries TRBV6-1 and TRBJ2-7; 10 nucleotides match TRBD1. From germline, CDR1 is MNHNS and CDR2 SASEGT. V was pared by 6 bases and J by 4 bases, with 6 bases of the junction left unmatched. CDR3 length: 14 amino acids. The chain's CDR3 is CASRETGGPYEQYF. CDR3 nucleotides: TGTGCCAGCAGGGAGACAGGGGGCCCGTACGAGCAGTACTTC.

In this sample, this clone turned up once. The CDR3 reads CASSLAAGTRGREQYF. The CDR3 coding sequence is TGTGCCAGCAGCTTGGCCGCTGGGACTAGGGGCCGTGAGCAGTACTTC. The rearrangement uses TRBV5-5 and TRBJ2-7; 8 bases match TRBD2. This CDR3 is 16 amino acids long. The trim removed 0 bases at V and 7 bases at J, leaving 12 bases unmatched. CDR1 is SGHKS, CDR2 YYEKEE, per germline (reference sequence).

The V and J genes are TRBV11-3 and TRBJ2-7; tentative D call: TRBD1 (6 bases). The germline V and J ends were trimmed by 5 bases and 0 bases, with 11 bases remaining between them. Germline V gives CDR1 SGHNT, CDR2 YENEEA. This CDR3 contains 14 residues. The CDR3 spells CASSVGQLSYEQYF. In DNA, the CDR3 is TGTGCCAGCAGCGTCGGACAGCTCTCCTACGAGCAGTACTTC.

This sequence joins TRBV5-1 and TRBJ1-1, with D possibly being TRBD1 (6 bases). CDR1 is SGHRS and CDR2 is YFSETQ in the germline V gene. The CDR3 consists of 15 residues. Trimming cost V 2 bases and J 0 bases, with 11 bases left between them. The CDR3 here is CASSLGQTVNTEAFF. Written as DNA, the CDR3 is TGCGCCAGCAGCTTAGGACAGACGGTGAACACTGAAGCTTTCTTT.

CDR3 bases: TGTGCCTGGAGTCGGACAGGAGGGAACACTGAAGCTTTCTTT. It encodes CAWSRTGGNTEAFF. The chain recombines TRBV30 with TRBJ1-1, with 7 bases fitting TRBD1. V shed 2 bases and J 1 base; nucleotides not matched to a gene: 4. Looked up from germline, CDR1 is GTSNPN and CDR2 is SVGIG (reference sequence). The CDR3 has 14 amino acids.

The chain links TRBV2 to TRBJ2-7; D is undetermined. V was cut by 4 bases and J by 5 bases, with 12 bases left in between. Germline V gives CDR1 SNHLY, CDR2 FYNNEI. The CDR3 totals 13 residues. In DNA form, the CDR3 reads TGTGCCAGCAGTGCGGAGAGCTTCCACGAGCAGTACTTC. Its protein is CASSAESFHEQYF.

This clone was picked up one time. CDR3: CASSLSTSQPQHF. CDR3 coding DNA: TGTGCCAGCAGTTTATCGACTAGTCAGCCCCAGCATTTT. The chain uses TRBV27 and TRBJ1-5; D gene uncertain. The CDR3 contains 13 residues. Germline V gene lookup returns CDR1 MNHEY and CDR2 SMNVEV (reference sequence). V lost 0 bases and J 6 bases, leaving 6 bases between the germline ends.

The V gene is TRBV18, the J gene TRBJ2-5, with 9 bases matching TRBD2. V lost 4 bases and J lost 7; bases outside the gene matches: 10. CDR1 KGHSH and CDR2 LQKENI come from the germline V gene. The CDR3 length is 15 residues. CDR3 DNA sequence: TGTGCCAGCTCACTTCGTGGGCTAGCGGGATTGACCCAGTACTTC. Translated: CASSLRGLAGLTQYF.

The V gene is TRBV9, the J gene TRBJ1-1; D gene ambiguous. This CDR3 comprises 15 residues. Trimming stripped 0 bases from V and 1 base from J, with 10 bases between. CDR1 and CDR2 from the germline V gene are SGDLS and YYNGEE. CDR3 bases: TGTGCCAGCAGCGTAGGAGAGGAATGGAACACTGAAGCTTTCTTT. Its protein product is CASSVGEEWNTEAFF.

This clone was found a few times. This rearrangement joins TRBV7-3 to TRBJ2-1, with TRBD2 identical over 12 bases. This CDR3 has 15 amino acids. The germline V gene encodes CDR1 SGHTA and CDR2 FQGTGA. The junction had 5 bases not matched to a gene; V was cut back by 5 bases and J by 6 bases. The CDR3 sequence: CASSATSGSFNEQFF. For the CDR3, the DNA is TGTGCCAGCAGCGCGACTAGCGGGAGCTTCAATGAGCAGTTCTTC.

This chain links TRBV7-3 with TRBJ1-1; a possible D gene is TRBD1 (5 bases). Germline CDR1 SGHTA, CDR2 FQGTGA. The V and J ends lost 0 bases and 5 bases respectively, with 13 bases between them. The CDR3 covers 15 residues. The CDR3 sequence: CASSLTPGPGTEAFF. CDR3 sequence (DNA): TGTGCCAGCAGCTTAACGCCAGGGCCTGGGACTGAAGCTTTCTTT.

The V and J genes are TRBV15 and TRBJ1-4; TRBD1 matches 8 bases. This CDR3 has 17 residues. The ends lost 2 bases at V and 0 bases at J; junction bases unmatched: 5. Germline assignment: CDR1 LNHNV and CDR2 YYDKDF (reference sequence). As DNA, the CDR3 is TGTGCCACCAGCAGATTCACAGGGGGAGCAACTAATGAAAAACTGTTTTTT. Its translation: CATSRFTGGATNEKLFF.

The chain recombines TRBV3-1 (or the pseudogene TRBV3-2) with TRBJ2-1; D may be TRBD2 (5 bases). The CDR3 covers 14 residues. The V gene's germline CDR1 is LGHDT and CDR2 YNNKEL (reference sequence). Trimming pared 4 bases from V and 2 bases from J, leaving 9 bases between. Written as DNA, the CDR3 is TGTGCCAGCAGCCGGGAGTTCCCCTACAATGAGCAGTTCTTC. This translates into CASSREFPYNEQFF.

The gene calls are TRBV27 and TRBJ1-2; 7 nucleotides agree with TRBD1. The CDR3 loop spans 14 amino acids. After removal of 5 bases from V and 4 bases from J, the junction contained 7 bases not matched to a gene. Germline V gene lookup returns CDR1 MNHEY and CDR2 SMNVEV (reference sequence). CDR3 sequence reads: CASSRRTGGYGYTF. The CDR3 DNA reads TGTGCCAGCAGTCGGAGGACAGGTGGCTATGGCTACACCTTC.

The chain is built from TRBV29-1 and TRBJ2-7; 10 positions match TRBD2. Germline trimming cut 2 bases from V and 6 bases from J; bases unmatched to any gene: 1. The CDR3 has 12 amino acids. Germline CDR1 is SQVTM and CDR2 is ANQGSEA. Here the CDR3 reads CSVETSGVEQYF. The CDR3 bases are TGCAGCGTTGAAACTAGCGGGGTCGAGCAGTACTTC.

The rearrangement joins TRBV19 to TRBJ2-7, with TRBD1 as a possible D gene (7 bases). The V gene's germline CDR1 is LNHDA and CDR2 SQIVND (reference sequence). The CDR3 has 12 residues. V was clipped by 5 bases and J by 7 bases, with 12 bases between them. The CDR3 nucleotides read TGTGCCAGTAGTCGCCAGGGGGGTGAGCAGTACTTC. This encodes CASSRQGGEQYF.

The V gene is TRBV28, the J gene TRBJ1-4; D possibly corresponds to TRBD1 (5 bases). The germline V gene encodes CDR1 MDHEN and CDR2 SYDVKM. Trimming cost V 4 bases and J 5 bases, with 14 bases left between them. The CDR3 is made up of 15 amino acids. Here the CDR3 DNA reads TGTGCCAGCAGTTCCTCCGGGGGACGAAATGAAAAACTGTTTTTT. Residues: CASSSSGGRNEKLFF.

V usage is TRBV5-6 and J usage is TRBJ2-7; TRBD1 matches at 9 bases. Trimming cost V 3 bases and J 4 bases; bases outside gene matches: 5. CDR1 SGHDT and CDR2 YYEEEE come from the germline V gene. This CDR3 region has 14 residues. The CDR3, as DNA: TGTGCCAGCAGCTACGGACAGGGGAGATACGAGCAGTACTTC. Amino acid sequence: CASSYGQGRYEQYF.

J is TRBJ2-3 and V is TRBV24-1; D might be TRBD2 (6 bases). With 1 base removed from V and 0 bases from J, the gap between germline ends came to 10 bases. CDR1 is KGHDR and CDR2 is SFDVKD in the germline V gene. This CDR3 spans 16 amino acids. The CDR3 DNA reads TGTGCCACCAGTGATTTAGGAGGGTCTAGCACAGATACGCAGTATTTT. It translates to CATSDLGGSSTDTQYF.

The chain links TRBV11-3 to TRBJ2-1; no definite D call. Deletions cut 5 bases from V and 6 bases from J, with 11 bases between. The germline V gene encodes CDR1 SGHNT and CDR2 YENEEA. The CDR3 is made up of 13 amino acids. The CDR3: CASSHRAFNEQFF. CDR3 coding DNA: TGTGCCAGCAGCCATAGGGCGTTCAATGAGCAGTTCTTC.

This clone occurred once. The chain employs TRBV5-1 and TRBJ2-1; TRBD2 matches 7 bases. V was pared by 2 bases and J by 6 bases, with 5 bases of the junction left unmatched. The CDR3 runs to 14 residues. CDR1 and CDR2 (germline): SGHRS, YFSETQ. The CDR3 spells CASSLAAGRNEQFF. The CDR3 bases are TGCGCCAGCAGCTTAGCAGCGGGGCGCAATGAGCAGTTCTTC.

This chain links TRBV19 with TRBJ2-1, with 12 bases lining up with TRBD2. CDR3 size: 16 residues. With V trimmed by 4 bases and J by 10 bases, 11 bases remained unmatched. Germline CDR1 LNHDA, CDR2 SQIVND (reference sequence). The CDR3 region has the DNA TGTGCCAGTAGTACTAAGCTAGCGGGAGGGTCTGGGGAGCAGTTCTTC. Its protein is CASSTKLAGGSGEQFF.

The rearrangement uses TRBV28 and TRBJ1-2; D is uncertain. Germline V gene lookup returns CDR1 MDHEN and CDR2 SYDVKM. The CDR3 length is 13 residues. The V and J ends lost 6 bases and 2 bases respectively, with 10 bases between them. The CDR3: CASRTQSNYGYTF. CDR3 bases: TGTGCCAGCAGGACACAGAGCAACTATGGCTACACCTTC.